This TCR beta chain was recovered during a study of T cell repertoires in cytomegalovirus infection. Germline V gene data show CDR1 as DFQATT and CDR2 as SNEGSKA (reference sequence). This CDR3 is built from 14 residues. After removal of 6 bases from V and 7 bases from J, the junction contained 12 bases not matched to a gene. This clonotype was detected only a few times. TCRdb itself ran the reads through MiXCR, one entry per CDR3 protein. The data hold 630,000 or so distinct CDR3 sequences, with around 24% observed a single time. The V call is TRBV20-1, the J call TRBJ2-4; 7 nucleotides match TRBD2. The TCR originated in a human donor in good health (CMV status not recorded). Some clones in this sample may be carry-over from other donors' samples. The sequenced sample was CD8+ T cells from PBMCs. Here the CDR3 reads CSAPNKGGVNIQYF. The CDR3 DNA sequence: TGCAGTGCCCCTAACAAGGGAGGGGTGAACATTCAGTACTTC.